This T cell receptor (beta chain) stems from a study of blood T cells in healthy people across ages. Using a J-beta primer mix together with a sample-barcoded 5' primer, a second PCR was run for roughly 7 to 12 cycles. Using its own MiXCR run on the 5' RACE reads, TCRdb lists one record per CDR3 protein. The sample holds approximately 800,000 distinct CDR3 sequences, 25% seen once. CDR1 is SGHTA, CDR2 FQGNSA, per germline. This CDR3 has 15 amino acids. V lost 4 bases and J lost 4; bases outside the gene matches: 7. This clonotype turned up a few times. In addition, the sample was reused for a study of T cells of mothers and their children.

This sequence was found in a boy aged 5 to 17 in good health. The sample taken for sequencing was blood. The V gene is TRBV7-2, the J gene TRBJ1-2; 9 nucleotides match TRBD1. CDR3 loop: CASSSTPGQGYGYTF. The CDR3 DNA follows: TGTGCCAGCAGCTCGACTCCGGGACAGGGCTATGGCTACACCTTC.